A selection of T cell receptor beta chains follows, all from one sample in a study of T-cell memory formation after mild COVID-19. TCRdb reanalysed the 5' RACE reads using MiXCR and keeps one entry per CDR3 protein. The sample yields approximately 560,000 distinct CDR3 sequences, roughly 17% seen once. Material for sequencing was PBMCs or a T cell subset sorted from them (not recorded which). These receptors originate from an adult woman who had mild COVID-19 (a few samples of this study predate the infection). Cell type and time point are not known. The CDR3 runs from the conserved cysteine through the conserved F or W. A D gene is named only where the DNA matches it firmly. Where a row states a size, it is once, few, many or the class of an expanded clone; other rows omit it.

TRBV20-1	TRBD2	TRBJ2-3	few	CSAPGGGLSTDTQYF	TGCAGTGCCCCAGGCGGGGGGCTGAGCACAGATACGCAGTATTTT
TRBV4-3	TRBD2	TRBJ2-1	NA	CASSRNPSGRAIGEQFF	TGCGCCAGCAGCCGGAACCCTAGCGGGAGGGCGATTGGTGAGCAGTTCTTC
TRBV5-1	TRBD1	TRBJ2-2	NA	CASSHDRGTNTGELFF	TGCGCCAGCAGCCACGACAGGGGAACGAACACCGGGGAGCTGTTTTTT
TRBV24-1	NA	TRBJ2-3	NA	CATSSGFAADTQYF	TGTGCCACCAGTAGCGGTTTTGCGGCAGATACGCAGTATTTT
TRBV20-1	NA	TRBJ1-5	few	CSRDRGSGQPQHF	TGCAGTCGGGATCGGGGTAGTGGTCAGCCCCAGCATTTT
TRBV5-4	NA	TRBJ2-2	few	CASSLPSARTGELFF	TGTGCCAGCAGCTTACCTAGCGCACGGACCGGGGAGCTGTTTTTT
TRBV7-9	NA	TRBJ2-7	NA	CASSPPGRTTYEQYF	TGTGCCAGCTCCCCGCCGGGACGGACCACCTACGAGCAGTACTTC
TRBV12-3/TRBV12-4	NA	TRBJ2-3	NA	CASSRGEPTDTQYF	TGTGCCAGCAGCCGGGGTGAACCCACAGATACGCAGTATTTT
TRBV7-2	TRBD2	TRBJ2-3	NA	CASSLAGLAVPDTQYF	TGTGCCAGCAGCTTGGCGGGACTAGCGGTTCCAGATACGCAGTATTTT
TRBV7-2	TRBD2	TRBJ2-1	many	CASSLLGGGSYNEQFF	TGTGCCAGCAGCTTATTGGGCGGGGGGTCCTACAATGAGCAGTTCTTC
TRBV29-1	NA	TRBJ1-3	few	CSVGSDGNTIYF	TGCAGCGTTGGGTCTGACGGAAACACCATATATTTT
TRBV24-1	NA	TRBJ2-3	many	CAISRGRTGTDTQYF	TGTGCCATCTCGAGGGGACGGACGGGCACAGATACGCAGTATTTT
TRBV25-1	TRBD1	TRBJ2-7	few	CASSGARTGLTYEQYF	TGTGCCAGCAGTGGAGCCCGGACAGGGCTTACCTACGAGCAGTACTTC
TRBV4-1	TRBD1	TRBJ2-1	NA	CASSPGQGYEQFF	TGCGCCAGCAGCCCGGGACAGGGGTATGAGCAGTTCTTC
TRBV12-3/TRBV12-4	TRBD1	TRBJ1-1	few	CASSLRGQTEAFF	TGTGCCAGCAGCCTCAGGGGGCAAACTGAAGCTTTCTTT
TRBV5-6	NA	TRBJ1-3	NA	CASREAWEYPGNTIYF	TGTGCCAGCAGGGAAGCTTGGGAGTACCCTGGAAACACCATATATTTT
TRBV7-2	NA	TRBJ2-3	few	CASSQEGLRDTQYF	TGTGCCAGCAGCCAGGAGGGCCTTAGAGATACGCAGTATTTT
TRBV7-2	TRBD1	TRBJ2-3	many	CASSLTGQDTQYF	TGTGCCAGCAGCTTGACAGGGCAAGATACGCAGTATTTT
TRBV9	NA	TRBJ2-3	NA	CASSISWATDTQYF	TGTGCCAGCAGCATCTCTTGGGCCACAGATACGCAGTATTTT
TRBV30	TRBD1	TRBJ1-2	many	CAWSQGGVDGYTF	TGTGCCTGGAGTCAAGGGGGCGTCGATGGCTACACCTTC
TRBV5-1	NA	TRBJ1-2	NA	CASSPLQDYGYTF	TGCGCCAGCAGCCCTCTCCAGGATTATGGCTACACCTTC
TRBV4-1	TRBD1	TRBJ2-2	NA	CASSQVIGTGYTGELFF	TGCGCCAGCAGCCAAGTAATCGGGACAGGTTACACCGGGGAGCTGTTTTTT
TRBV5-1	NA	TRBJ1-1	few	CASSLRAASMNTEAFF	TGCGCCAGCAGCCTGCGGGCTGCAAGCATGAACACTGAAGCTTTCTTT
TRBV7-9	NA	TRBJ2-2	NA	CASTPAGFQSGELFF	TGTGCCAGCACCCCGGCGGGCTTCCAATCCGGGGAGCTGTTTTTT
TRBV3-1	TRBD2	TRBJ2-7	many	CASSRSGRRESYEQYF	TGTGCCAGCAGCCGTAGCGGGAGGAGGGAGAGCTACGAGCAGTACTTC
TRBV29-1	NA	TRBJ1-1	few	CSVEDFQGIVTEAFF	TGCAGCGTTGAAGATTTTCAGGGGATTGTCACTGAAGCTTTCTTT
TRBV12-3/TRBV12-4	NA	TRBJ1-4	NA	CASSLRFGGENEKLFF	TGTGCCAGCAGTTTACGCTTCGGGGGGGAGAATGAAAAACTGTTTTTT
TRBV20-1	NA	TRBJ2-7	many	CSARDFRATNSYEQYF	TGCAGTGCTAGAGATTTTAGAGCGACTAACTCCTACGAGCAGTACTTC
TRBV5-1	TRBD1	TRBJ2-6	NA	CASSLGQGAGANVLTF	TGCGCCAGCAGCCTGGGACAGGGGGCTGGGGCCAACGTCCTGACTTTC
TRBV5-1	NA	TRBJ2-7	many	CASSLKLAGYEQYF	TGCGCCAGCAGCTTGAAACTAGCAGGCTACGAGCAGTACTTC
TRBV5-1	TRBD1	TRBJ1-5	NA	CASSLGGQGPQPQHF	TGCGCCAGCAGCTTGGGGGGACAGGGGCCTCAGCCCCAGCATTTT
TRBV24-1	NA	TRBJ1-6	NA	CATMGPGVSNSGLHF	TGTGCCACAATGGGGCCTGGGGTGAGCAATTCAGGCCTCCACTTT
TRBV25-1	NA	TRBJ1-2	NA	CASSEGTGFVVGYTF	TGTGCCAGCAGTGAGGGAACAGGCTTCGTGGTTGGCTACACCTTC
TRBV19	NA	TRBJ2-3	few	CASGPTDTQYF	TGTGCCAGCGGGCCTACAGATACGCAGTATTTT
TRBV7-6	NA	TRBJ1-6	few	CASRARGGFRVNSPLHF	TGTGCCAGCAGGGCGAGAGGGGGGTTTAGGGTAAATTCACCCCTCCACTTT
TRBV7-9	NA	TRBJ2-3	few	CASSLERIVTDTQYF	TGTGCCAGCAGCTTAGAACGTATCGTCACAGATACGCAGTATTTT
TRBV6-5	NA	TRBJ1-1	NA	CASRLNRDRPGAFF	TGTGCCAGCAGATTAAACAGGGATCGGCCCGGGGCTTTCTTT
TRBV6-5	TRBD2	TRBJ2-1	NA	CASRPSGKTYNEQFF	TGTGCCAGCAGACCGAGCGGGAAAACCTACAATGAGCAGTTCTTC
TRBV20-1	NA	TRBJ1-5	few	CSAQGKHYSNQPQHF	TGCAGTGCCCAGGGGAAACATTATAGCAATCAGCCCCAGCATTTT
TRBV25-1	NA	TRBJ2-7	NA	CASSDLGYEQYF	TGTGCCAGCAGTGATTTAGGTTACGAGCAGTACTTC
TRBV9	TRBD1	TRBJ2-7	NA	CASSPQGREQYF	TGTGCCAGCAGCCCACAGGGGCGCGAGCAGTACTTC
TRBV7-2	TRBD2	TRBJ2-5	few	CASSSPGTRRETQYF	TGTGCCAGCAGCTCCCCCGGGACTAGGAGGGAGACCCAGTACTTC
TRBV7-3	NA	TRBJ1-1	few	CASSIARNTEAFF	TGTGCCAGCAGTATCGCACGGAACACTGAAGCTTTCTTT
TRBV24-1	NA	TRBJ2-3	NA	CATSPARPETDTQYF	TGTGCCACCTCCCCGGCTCGACCAGAGACAGATACGCAGTATTTT
TRBV12-3/TRBV12-4	TRBD2	TRBJ2-7	NA	CASRPSGGPSSYEQYF	TGTGCCAGCAGACCTAGCGGGGGCCCCAGCTCCTACGAGCAGTACTTC
TRBV5-1	NA	TRBJ2-3	NA	CASSFQSDTQYF	TGCGCCAGCAGCTTTCAATCCGATACGCAGTATTTT
TRBV5-1	TRBD1	TRBJ1-1	NA	CASSPTTGQGTEAFF	TGCGCCAGCAGTCCGACGACAGGACAGGGCACTGAAGCTTTCTTT
TRBV6-5	NA	TRBJ1-2	NA	CASSYRRFYGYTF	TGTGCCAGCAGTTACCGCAGGTTCTATGGCTACACCTTC
TRBV11-2	TRBD2	TRBJ2-1	few	CASSAPGIGGGNEQFF	TGTGCCAGCAGCGCGCCTGGGATCGGGGGGGGCAATGAGCAGTTCTTC
TRBV29-1	NA	TRBJ2-7	NA	CSVEGQYYEQYF	TGCAGCGTTGAAGGACAGTACTACGAGCAGTACTTC
TRBV11-2	NA	TRBJ2-1	few	CASSLDRGAGEQFF	TGTGCCAGCAGCTTAGATAGGGGGGCAGGGGAGCAGTTCTTC
TRBV24-1	NA	TRBJ2-1	few	CATSDSNSGNEQFF	TGTGCCACCAGTGATTCTAACTCTGGGAATGAGCAGTTCTTC